The 4 T cell receptor beta chains listed next were all sequenced from one sample in a study of vaccination and CD4 T cells after COVID-19. The Oncomine TCR Beta short-read assay was applied to DNA of cultured CD4+ T cells. TCRdb re-called the PCR reads with MiXCR, one entry per CDR3 protein. The repertoire holds about 9,400 distinct CDR3 sequences, with 45% to 60% as singletons. The antigens these receptors bind are not known. Treatment described: approximately 11-day PBMC culture with coronavirus spike peptide pools or control peptides (ViraFEST assay). Samples of CD4+ T cells were obtained from the unexposed donor before the COVID-19 pandemic (2011-2018). Material for sequencing was CD4+ T cells from blood, cultured in vitro. All receptors come from a human donor in good health.

The CDR3 reads CACFEAPGYTF. CDR3 coding DNA: TGTGCCTGCTTCGAAGCCCCTGGCTACACCTTC. The chain uses TRBV30 and TRBJ1-2; unclear D gene. Germline V CDR1 and CDR2: GTSNPN, SVGIG (reference sequence). Trimming pared 6 bases from V and 7 bases from J, leaving 12 bases between. CDR3 size: 11 residues.

V gene TRBV7-9 combines with J gene TRBJ2-5, with 11 bases that match TRBD2. The CDR3 extends over 16 amino acids. Germline V lookup: CDR1 SEHNR, CDR2 FQNEAQ (reference sequence). After removal of 1 base from V and 5 bases from J, the junction contained 6 bases not matched to a gene. CDR3 protein: CASSLGLAGTLETQYF. CDR3 nucleotide sequence: TGTGCCAGCAGCTTAGGACTAGCGGGGACCCTGGAGACCCAGTACTTC. Full variable domain (remainder filled in from reference TRBV7-9 and TRBJ2-5): DTGVSQNPRHKITKRGQNVTFRCDPISEHNRLYWYRQTLGQGPEFLTYFQNEAQLEKSRLLSDRFSAERPKGSFSTLEIQRTEQGDSAMYLCASSLGLAGTLETQYFGPGTRLLVL.

This chain uses TRBV4-3 with TRBJ2-7; 7 bases agree with TRBD2. CDR3 length: 14 residues. V lost 4 bases, J lost 0 bases, and 3 bases stayed unmatched. The germline gives CDR1 LGHNA, CDR2 YSLEER. CDR3 sequence (DNA): TGCGCCAGCAGCCCGGGGACTAACTCCTACGAGCAGTACTTC. It specifies CASSPGTNSYEQYF.

This clonotype has only a few counts. The chain combines TRBV20-1 with TRBJ2-1; 13 bases are a match to TRBD2. V gave up 5 bases and J gave up 7 bases; unmatched junction bases: 17. The CDR3 sequence is 18 residues long. CDR1 DFQATT and CDR2 SNEGSKA come from the germline V gene (reference sequence). CDR3 loop: CSAAGTSGAIGGGNEQFF. Here the CDR3 DNA reads TGCAGTGCTGCCGGGACTAGCGGGGCCATCGGCGGGGGAAATGAGCAGTTCTTC.